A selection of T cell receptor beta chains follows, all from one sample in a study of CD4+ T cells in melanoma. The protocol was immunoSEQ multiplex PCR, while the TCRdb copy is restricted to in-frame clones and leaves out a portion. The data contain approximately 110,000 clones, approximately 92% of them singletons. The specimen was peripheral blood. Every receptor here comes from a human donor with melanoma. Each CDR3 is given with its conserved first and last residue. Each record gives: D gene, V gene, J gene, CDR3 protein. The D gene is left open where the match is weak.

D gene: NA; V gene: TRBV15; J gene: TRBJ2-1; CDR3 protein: CATSREFSRGHEQFF
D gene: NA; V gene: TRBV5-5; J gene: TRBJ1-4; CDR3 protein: CASSFSGRPTNEKLFF
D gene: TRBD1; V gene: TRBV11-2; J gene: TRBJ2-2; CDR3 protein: CASSPWTGGIGELFF
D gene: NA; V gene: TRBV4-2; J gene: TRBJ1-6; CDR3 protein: CASEVRPWGPLHF
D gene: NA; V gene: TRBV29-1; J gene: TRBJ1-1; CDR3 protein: CSGNVQGTSEAFF
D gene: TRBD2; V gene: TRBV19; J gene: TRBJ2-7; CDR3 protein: CASIGTSGSSSYEQYF
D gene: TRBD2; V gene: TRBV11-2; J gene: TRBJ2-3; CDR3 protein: CASSPTLLAGGPTKDTQYF
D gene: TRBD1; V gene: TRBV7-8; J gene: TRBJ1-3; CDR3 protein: CASSRPLPGQGADSSGNTIYF
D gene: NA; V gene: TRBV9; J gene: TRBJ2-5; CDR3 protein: CASSESGETQYF
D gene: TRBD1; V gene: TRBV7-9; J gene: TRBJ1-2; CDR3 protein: CASSLGVGRGTYGYTF
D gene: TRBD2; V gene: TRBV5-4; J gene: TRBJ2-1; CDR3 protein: CASSLRGGRDEQFF
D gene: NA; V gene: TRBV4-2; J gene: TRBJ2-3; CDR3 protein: CASSQDSPSTDTQYF
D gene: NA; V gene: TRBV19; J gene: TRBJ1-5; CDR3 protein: CASSIGGANYQPQHF
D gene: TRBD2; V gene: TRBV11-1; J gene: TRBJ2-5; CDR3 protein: CASSLGRGALKTQYF
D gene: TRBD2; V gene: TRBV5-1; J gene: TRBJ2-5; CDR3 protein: CASSQEGLSGGAQETQYF
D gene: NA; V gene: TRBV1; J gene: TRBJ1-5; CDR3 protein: CTSSQDPTRGDIGGSNQPQHF
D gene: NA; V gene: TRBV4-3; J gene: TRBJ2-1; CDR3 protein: CASSQVPAATYNEQFF
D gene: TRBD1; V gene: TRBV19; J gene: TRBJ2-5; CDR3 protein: CASSSSTGGLETQYF
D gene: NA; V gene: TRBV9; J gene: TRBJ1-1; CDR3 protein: CASSAGAPVAEAFF
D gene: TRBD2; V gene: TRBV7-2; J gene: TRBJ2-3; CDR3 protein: CASTSSSGGITDTQYF
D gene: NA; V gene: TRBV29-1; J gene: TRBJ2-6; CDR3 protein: CSVLGDTGANVLTF
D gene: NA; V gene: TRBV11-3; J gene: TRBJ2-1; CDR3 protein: CASSLDSGGASLNEQFF
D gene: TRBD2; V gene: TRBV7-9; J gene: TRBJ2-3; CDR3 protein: CASSLGTSAGADTQYF